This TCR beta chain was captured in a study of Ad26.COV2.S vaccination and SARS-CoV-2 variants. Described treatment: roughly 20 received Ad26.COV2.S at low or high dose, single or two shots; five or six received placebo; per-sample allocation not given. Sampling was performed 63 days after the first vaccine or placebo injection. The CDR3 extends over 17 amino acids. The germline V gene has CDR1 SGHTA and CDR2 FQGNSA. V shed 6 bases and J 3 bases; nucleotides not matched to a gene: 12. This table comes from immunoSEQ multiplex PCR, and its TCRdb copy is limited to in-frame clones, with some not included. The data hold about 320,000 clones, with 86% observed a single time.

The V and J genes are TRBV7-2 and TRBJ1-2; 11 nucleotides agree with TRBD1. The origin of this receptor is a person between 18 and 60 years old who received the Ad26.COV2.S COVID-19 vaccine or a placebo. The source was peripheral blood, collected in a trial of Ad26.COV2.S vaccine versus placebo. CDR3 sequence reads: CASRPGTGGREYYGYTF. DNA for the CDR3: TGTGCCAGCAGACCCGGGACAGGGGGTCGTGAGTACTATGGCTACACCTTC.